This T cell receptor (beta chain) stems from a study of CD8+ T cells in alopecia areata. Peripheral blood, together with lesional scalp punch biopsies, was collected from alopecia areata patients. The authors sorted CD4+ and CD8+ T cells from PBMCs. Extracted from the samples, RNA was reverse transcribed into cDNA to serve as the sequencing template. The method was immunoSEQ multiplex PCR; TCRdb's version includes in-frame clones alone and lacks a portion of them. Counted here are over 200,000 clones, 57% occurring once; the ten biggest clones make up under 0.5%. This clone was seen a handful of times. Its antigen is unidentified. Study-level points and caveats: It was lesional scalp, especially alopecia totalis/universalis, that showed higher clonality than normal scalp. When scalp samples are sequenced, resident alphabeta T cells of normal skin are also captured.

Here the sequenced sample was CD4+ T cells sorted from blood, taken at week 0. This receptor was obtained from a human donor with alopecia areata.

Here the CDR3 reads CASSLSNRDEQFF. In DNA, the CDR3 is TGTGCCAGCAGCTTAAGTAACCGCGATGAGCAGTTCTTC. This chain uses TRBV7-3 with TRBJ2-1; D not certain. The germline CDR1 and CDR2 sequences are SGHTA and FQGTGA. Trimming removed 1 base from V and 8 bases from J, with 9 bases in between. The CDR3 contains 13 residues.